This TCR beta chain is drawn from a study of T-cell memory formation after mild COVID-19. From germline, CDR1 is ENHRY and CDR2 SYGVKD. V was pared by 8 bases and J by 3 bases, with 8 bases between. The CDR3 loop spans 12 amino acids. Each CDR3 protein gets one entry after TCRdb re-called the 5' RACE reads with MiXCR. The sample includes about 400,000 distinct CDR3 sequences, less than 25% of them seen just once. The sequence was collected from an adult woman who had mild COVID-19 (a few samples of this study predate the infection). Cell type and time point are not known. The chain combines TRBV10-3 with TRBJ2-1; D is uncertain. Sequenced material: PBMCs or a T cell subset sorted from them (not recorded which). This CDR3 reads CAIASIYNEQFF. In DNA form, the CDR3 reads TGTGCCATCGCGTCTATCTACAATGAGCAGTTCTTC.